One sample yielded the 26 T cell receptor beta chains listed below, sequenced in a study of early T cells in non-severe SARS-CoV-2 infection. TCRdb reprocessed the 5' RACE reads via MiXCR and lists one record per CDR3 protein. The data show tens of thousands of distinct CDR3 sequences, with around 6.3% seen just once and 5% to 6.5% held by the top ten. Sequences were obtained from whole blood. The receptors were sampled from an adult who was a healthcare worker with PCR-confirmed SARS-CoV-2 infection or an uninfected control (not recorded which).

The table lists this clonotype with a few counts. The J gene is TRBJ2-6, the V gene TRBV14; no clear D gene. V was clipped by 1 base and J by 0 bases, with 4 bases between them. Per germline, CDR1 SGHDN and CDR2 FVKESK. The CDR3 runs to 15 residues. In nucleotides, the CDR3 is TGTGCCAGCAGCCAAGTTTACTCTGGGGCCAACGTCCTGACTTTC. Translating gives CASSQVYSGANVLTF.

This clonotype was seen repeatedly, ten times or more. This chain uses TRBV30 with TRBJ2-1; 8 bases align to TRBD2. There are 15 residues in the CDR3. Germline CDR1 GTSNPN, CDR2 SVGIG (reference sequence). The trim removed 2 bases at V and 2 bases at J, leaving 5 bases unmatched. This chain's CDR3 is CAWSPTSGTYNEQFF. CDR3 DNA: TGTGCCTGGAGTCCAACTAGCGGAACCTACAATGAGCAGTTCTTC.

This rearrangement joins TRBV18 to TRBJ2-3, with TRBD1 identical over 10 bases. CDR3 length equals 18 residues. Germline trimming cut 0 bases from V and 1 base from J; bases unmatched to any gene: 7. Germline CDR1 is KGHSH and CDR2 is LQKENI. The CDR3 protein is CASSPPTGTGDGTDTQYF. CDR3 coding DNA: TGTGCCAGCTCACCACCGACAGGGACAGGGGACGGCACAGATACGCAGTATTTT.

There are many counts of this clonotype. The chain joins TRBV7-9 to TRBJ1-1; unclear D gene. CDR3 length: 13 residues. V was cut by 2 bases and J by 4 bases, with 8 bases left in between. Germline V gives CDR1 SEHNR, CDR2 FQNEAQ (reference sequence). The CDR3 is CASSLHGATEAFF. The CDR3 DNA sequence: TGTGCCAGCAGCTTACATGGAGCCACTGAAGCTTTCTTT. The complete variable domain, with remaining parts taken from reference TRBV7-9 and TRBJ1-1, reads DTGVSQNPRHKITKRGQNVTFRCDPISEHNRLYWYRQTLGQGPEFLTYFQNEAQLEKSRLLSDRFSAERPKGSFSTLEIQRTEQGDSAMYLCASSLHGATEAFFGQGTRLTVV.

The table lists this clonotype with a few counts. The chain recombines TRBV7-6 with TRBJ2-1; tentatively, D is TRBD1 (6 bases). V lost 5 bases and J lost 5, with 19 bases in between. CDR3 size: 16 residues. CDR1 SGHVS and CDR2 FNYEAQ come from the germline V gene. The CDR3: CASSLRRTVINNEQFF. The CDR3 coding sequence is TGTGCCAGCAGCCTCCGACGGACAGTGATAAACAATGAGCAGTTCTTC.

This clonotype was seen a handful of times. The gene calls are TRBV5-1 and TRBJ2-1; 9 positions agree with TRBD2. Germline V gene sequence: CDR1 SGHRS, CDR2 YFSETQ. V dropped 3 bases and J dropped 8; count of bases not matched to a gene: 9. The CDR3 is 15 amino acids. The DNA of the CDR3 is TGCGCCAGCAGCTCGCAGGCGGGAGGGGCCGATGAGCAGTTCTTC. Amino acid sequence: CASSSQAGGADEQFF.

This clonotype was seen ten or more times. The chain's CDR3 is CASSQGTSDEQFF. Written as DNA, the CDR3 is TGTGCCAGCAGCCAAGGGACTAGCGATGAGCAGTTCTTC. This chain connects TRBV3-1 to TRBJ2-1, with 9 bases matching TRBD2. V gave up 1 base and J gave up 8 bases; unmatched junction bases: 0. The CDR3 runs 13 residues. Germline assignment: CDR1 LGHDT and CDR2 YNNKEL (reference sequence).

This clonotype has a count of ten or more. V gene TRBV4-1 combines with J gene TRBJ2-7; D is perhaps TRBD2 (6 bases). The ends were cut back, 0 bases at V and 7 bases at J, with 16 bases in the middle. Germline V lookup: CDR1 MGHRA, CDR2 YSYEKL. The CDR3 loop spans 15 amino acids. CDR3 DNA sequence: TGCGCCAGCAGCCAAGATCACGGAAAGGGGAGGGAGCAGTACTTC. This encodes CASSQDHGKGREQYF.

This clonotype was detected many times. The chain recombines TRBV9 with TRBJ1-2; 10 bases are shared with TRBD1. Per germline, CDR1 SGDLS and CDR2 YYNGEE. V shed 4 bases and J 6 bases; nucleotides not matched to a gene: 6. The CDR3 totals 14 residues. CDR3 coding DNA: TGTGCCAGCAGCTCCGACAGGGGGCTTCATGGCTACACCTTC. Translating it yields CASSSDRGLHGYTF.

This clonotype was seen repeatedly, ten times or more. The CDR3 sequence: CASSQWSQETQYF. The CDR3 DNA sequence: TGTGCCAGCAGCCAGTGGTCCCAAGAGACCCAGTACTTC. The chain is built from TRBV6-5 and TRBJ2-5; D is undetermined. Trimming cost V 6 bases and J 1 base, with 9 bases left between them. This CDR3 region has 13 residues. Germline CDR1 and CDR2: MNHEY and SVGAGI.

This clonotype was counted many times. CDR3 in DNA: TGTGCCAGCAGCCAAGATATGGGAATAGGAAACATTCAGTACTTC. This translates into CASSQDMGIGNIQYF. The rearrangement links TRBV14 to TRBJ2-4; D unresolved. From germline, CDR1 is SGHDN and CDR2 FVKESK. Trimming removed 0 bases from V and 6 bases from J, with 12 bases in between. The CDR3 is 15 residues long. The full variable domain, in which reference TRBV14 and TRBJ2-4 provide the parts outside the CDR3, is EAGVTQFPSHSVIEKGQTVTLRCDPISGHDNLYWYRRVMGKEIKFLLHFVKESKQDESGMPNNRFLAERTGGTYSTLKVQPAELEDSGVYFCASSQDMGIGNIQYFGAGTRLSVL.

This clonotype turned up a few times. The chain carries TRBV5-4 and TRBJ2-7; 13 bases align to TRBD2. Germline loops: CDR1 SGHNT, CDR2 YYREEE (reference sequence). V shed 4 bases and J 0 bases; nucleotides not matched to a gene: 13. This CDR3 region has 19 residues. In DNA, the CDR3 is TGTGCCAGCAGCCTAGTTCGCCAGGGACTAGCGGGAAACTCCTACGAGCAGTACTTC. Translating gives CASSLVRQGLAGNSYEQYF.

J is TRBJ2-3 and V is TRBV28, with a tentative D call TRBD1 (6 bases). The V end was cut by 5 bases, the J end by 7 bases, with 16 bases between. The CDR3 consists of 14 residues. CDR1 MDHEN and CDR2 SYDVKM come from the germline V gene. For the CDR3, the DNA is TGTGCCAGCAGTCTTGGGACACTCCATAATACGCAGTATTTT. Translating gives CASSLGTLHNTQYF.

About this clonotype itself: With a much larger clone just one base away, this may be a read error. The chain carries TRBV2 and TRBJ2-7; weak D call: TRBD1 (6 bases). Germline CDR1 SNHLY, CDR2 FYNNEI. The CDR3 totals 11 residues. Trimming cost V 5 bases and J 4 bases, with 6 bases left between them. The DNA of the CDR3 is TGTGCCAGCAGTACAGGGTACGAGCAGTACTTC. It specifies CASSTGYEQYF.

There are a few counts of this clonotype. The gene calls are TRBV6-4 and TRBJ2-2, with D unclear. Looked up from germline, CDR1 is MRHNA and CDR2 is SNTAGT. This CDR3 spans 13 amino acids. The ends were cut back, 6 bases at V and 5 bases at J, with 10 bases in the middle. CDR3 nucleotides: TGTGCCAGCAGCACCGGGTCGACCGGGGAGCTGTTTTTT. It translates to CASSTGSTGELFF.

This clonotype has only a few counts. The DNA for the CDR3 is TGTGCTAGTGGTCCATGGGGGCCGAACACTGAAGCTTTCTTT. It specifies CASGPWGPNTEAFF. This chain uses TRBV12-5 with TRBJ1-1; weak D call: TRBD1 (6 bases). The CDR3 extends over 14 amino acids. Deletions cut 5 bases from V and 1 base from J, with 11 bases between. Germline loops: CDR1 LGHNT, CDR2 FRNRAP.

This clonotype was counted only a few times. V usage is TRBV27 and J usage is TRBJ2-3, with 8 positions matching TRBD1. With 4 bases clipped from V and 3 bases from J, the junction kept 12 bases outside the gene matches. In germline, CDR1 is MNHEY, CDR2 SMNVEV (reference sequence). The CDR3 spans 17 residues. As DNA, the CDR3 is TGTGCCAGCAGTTCCCCCCGGGACAGGTCGGAGACAGATACGCAGTATTTT. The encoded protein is CASSSPRDRSETDTQYF.

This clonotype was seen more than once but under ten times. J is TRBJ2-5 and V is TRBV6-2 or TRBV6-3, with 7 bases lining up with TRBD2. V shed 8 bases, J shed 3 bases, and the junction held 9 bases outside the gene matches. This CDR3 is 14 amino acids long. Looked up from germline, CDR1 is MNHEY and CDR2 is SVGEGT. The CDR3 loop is CASAARDYKETQYF. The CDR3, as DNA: TGTGCCAGCGCGGCCCGGGACTACAAAGAGACCCAGTACTTC.

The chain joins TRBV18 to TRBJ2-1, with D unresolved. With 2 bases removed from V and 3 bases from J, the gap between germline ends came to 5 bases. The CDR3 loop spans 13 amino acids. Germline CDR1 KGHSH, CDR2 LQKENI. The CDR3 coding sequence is TGTGCCAGCTCACCAGGCATCTACAATGAGCAGTTCTTC. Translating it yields CASSPGIYNEQFF.

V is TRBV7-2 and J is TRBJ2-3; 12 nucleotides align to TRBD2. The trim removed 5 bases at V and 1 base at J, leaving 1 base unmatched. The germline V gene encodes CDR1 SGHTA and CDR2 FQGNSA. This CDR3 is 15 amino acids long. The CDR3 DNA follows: TGTGCCAGCAGCCCTAGCGGGAGGGGCACAGATACGCAGTATTTT. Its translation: CASSPSGRGTDTQYF.

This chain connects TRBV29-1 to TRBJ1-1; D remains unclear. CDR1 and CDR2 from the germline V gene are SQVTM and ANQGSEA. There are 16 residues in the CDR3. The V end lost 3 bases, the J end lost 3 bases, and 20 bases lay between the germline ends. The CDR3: CSVDGIRSVYDTEAFF. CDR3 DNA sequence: TGCAGCGTTGATGGAATTCGGAGTGTCTATGACACTGAAGCTTTCTTT.

CDR3 DNA: TGTGCCAGCGGCGGGGCGAATCAGCCCCAGCATTTT. This encodes CASGGANQPQHF. V gene TRBV3-1 combines with J gene TRBJ1-5, with D possibly matching TRBD1 (5 bases). This CDR3 region has 12 residues. The germline V and J ends were trimmed by 8 bases and 4 bases, with 9 bases remaining between them. Germline CDR1 and CDR2: LGHDT and YNNKEL (reference sequence).

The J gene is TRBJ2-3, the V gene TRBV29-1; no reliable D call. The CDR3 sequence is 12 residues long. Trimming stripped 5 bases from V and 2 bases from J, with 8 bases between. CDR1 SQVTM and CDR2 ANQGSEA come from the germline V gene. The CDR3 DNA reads TGCAGCGTTCGCGTTTTCACAGATACGCAGTATTTT. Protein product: CSVRVFTDTQYF.

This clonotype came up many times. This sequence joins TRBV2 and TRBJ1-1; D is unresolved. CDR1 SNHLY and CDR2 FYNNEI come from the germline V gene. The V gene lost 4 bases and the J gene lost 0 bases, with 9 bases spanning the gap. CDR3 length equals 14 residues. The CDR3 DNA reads TGTGCCAGCAGTGGCGGGATTATGAACACTGAAGCTTTCTTT. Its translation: CASSGGIMNTEAFF.

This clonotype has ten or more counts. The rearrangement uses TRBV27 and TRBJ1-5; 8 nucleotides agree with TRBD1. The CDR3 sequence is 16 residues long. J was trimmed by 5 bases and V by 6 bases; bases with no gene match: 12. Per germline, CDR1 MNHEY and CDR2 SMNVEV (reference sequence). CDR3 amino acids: CASRLFSDRGYQPQHF. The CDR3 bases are TGTGCCAGCAGGCTGTTTTCAGACAGGGGATATCAGCCCCAGCATTTT.

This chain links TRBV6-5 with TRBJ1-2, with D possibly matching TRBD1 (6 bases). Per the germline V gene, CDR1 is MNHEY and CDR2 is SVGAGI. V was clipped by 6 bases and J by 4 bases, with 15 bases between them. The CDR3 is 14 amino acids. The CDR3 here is CASSRTGRGYGYTF. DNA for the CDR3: TGTGCCAGCAGCCGCACAGGGCGCGGCTATGGCTACACCTTC.